This T cell receptor beta chain was identified during a study of blood T cell repertoires in COVID-19. The wider study: PBMCs, B-cell-depleted T cells, or T cells were the source of the cDNA or gDNA that made up the material.

Per the authors' pipeline: Estimates of nucleated cell counts were drawn from the amplification of reference gene primers. TCRdb keeps only in-frame clones here, not all; method: immunoSEQ multiplex PCR. That table is the source of V, J and clone size, and D and trimming were worked out from the DNA. The sample holds around 150,000 clones; just over 85% are singletons and the top ten take approximately 3.5%. The origin of this receptor is a man between 65 and 80 years old with acute or convalescent COVID-19. The sequenced sample consisted of peripheral blood.

The CDR3 loop reads CASSEDFGVAFF. In nucleotides, the CDR3 is TGTGCCAGCAGCGAGGACTTTGGGGTAGCTTTCTTT. V and J are TRBV7-6 and TRBJ1-1; D unresolved. This CDR3 contains 12 residues. Germline V gene lookup returns CDR1 SGHVS and CDR2 FNYEAQ. With 5 bases removed from V and 10 bases from J, the gap between germline ends came to 14 bases.